Listed below are T cell receptor beta chains from one sample, sequenced in a study of beta chain features in type 1 diabetes. Generated by immunoSEQ multiplex PCR, the TCRdb table keeps only in-frame clones and is missing some. This sample has around 500,000 clones, with about 30% found just once. The sequenced sample was naive CD4+ T cells from blood. The receptors were gathered from a man younger than 35 in good health. Both conserved end residues are part of each CDR3.

J | V | CDR3
TRBJ1-5 | TRBV11-2 | CASSLTQGSNQPQHF
TRBJ2-4 | TRBV5-1 | CASSLEASLAKNIQYF
TRBJ2-3 | TRBV7-9 | CASSFVAGQAGDTQYF
TRBJ1-2 | TRBV30 | CAWSVRGSDGYTF
TRBJ2-4 | TRBV13 | CATRQGKAKNIQYF
TRBJ2-3 | TRBV30 | CAWSVLRGDTQYF
TRBJ1-1 | TRBV25-1 | CASSRDVNTEAFF
TRBJ2-4 | TRBV7-2 | CASSLLLAGGTKAKNIQYF
TRBJ2-5 | TRBV2 | CASSWEDRDLGETQYF
TRBJ2-2 | TRBV7-3 | CASEGPSRTGELFF
TRBJ2-7 | TRBV5-1 | CASSQAEGYYEQYF
TRBJ2-1 | TRBV5-1 | CASAGGGSSYNEQFF
TRBJ2-5 | TRBV5-4 | CASSRQGVSETQYF
TRBJ1-1 | TRBV10-3 | CAISRTVVTEAFF
TRBJ1-2 | TRBV19 | CASSPRQDRGYTF
TRBJ2-1 | TRBV6-1 | CASSELASEQFF
TRBJ1-1 | TRBV30 | CAWSAERDTEAFF
TRBJ2-7 | TRBV9 | CASERRGEQYF
TRBJ2-4 | TRBV9 | CASSVGAAGGTKNIQYF
TRBJ2-1 | TRBV7-9 | CASSSGLAVYNEQFF
TRBJ2-7 | TRBV6-5 | CASSYSPHQYF
TRBJ1-1 | TRBV5-1 | CASSLAGQATEAFF
TRBJ2-2 | TRBV29-1 | CSVAGVRSGELFF
TRBJ2-7 | TRBV5-4 | CASSRRQGHYEQYF
TRBJ2-3 | TRBV29-1 | CSALSEDTQYF
TRBJ2-7 | TRBV7-6 | CASSLRQGEYEQYF
TRBJ2-1 | TRBV2 | CASSGELFYNEQFF
TRBJ2-3 | TRBV12-5 | CASGQGQFTDTQYF
TRBJ2-2 | TRBV29-1 | CSAGTASTGELFF
TRBJ2-7 | TRBV2 | CASSEVNEQYF